This T cell receptor (beta chain) was documented in a study of T-cell reconstitution after alpha-beta-depleted transplantation in children. Unique molecular identifiers featured in how the TCRbeta library was prepared. TCRdb passed the PCR reads through MiXCR, listing each CDR3 protein once. Of roughly 610,000 distinct CDR3 sequences listed, approximately 10% are singletons. This receptor was obtained from a human donor who donated a stem cell graft to a child with acute myeloid leukemia. Source: PBMCs from the stem cell graft donor, taken from the stem cell graft.

CDR3 protein: CASSLAEFGGTDTQYF. The CDR3, as DNA: TGTGCCAGCAGCTTGGCGGAGTTCGGAGGCACAGATACGCAGTATTTT. V and J are TRBV5-4 and TRBJ2-3, with D uncertain. Trimming took off 0 bases at V and 1 base at J, with 12 bases between the two ends. The CDR3 consists of 16 residues. Germline CDR1 reads SGHNT; CDR2 reads YYREEE (reference sequence).